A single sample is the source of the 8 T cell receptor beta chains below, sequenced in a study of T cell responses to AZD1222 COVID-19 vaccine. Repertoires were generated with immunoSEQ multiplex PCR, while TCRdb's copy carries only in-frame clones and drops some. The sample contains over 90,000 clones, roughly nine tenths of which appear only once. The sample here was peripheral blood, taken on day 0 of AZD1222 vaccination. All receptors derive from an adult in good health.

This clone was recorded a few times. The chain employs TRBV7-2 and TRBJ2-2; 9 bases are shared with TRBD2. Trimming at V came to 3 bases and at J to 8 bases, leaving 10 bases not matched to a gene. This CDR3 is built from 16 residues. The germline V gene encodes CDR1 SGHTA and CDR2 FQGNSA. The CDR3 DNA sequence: TGTGCCAGCAGCTTCGACCCAGCGGGGGGCCAGGGGGAGCTGTTTTTT. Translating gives CASSFDPAGGQGELFF.

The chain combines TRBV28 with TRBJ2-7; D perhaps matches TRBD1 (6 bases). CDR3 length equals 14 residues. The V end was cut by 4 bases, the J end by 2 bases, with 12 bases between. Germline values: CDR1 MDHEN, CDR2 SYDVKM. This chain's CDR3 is CASSSTGGAYEQYF. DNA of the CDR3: TGTGCCAGCAGTTCGACAGGCGGCGCCTACGAGCAGTACTTC.

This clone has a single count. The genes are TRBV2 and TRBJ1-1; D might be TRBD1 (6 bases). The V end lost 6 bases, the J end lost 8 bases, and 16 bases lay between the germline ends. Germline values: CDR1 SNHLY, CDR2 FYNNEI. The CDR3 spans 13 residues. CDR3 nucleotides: TGTGCCAGCAGGGGGGCCCGCTCGAGGGAAGCTTTCTTT. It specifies CASRGARSREAFF.

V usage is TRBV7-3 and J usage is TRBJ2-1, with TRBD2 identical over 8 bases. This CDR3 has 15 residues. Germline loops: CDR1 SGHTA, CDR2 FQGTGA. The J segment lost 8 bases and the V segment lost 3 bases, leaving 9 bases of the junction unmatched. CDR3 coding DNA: TGTGCCAGCAGCTTCAGGCGGGGGGCCGCAGATGAGCAGTTCTTC. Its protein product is CASSFRRGAADEQFF.

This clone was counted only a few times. The CDR3 nucleotides are TGCGCCAGCAGCTCCAGGGGGGCTTTGGTGGGGGAGCAGTACTTC. Its protein product is CASSSRGALVGEQYF. The rearrangement joins TRBV5-1 to TRBJ2-7; possible D gene TRBD1, 7 bases. The CDR3 contains 15 residues. The germline CDR1 and CDR2 sequences are SGHRS and YFSETQ. The ends were cut back, 3 bases at V and 7 bases at J, with 20 bases in the middle.

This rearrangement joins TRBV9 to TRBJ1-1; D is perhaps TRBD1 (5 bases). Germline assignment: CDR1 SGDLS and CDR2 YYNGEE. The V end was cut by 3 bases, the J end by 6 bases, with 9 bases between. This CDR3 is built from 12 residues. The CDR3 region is CASSGGWSEAFF. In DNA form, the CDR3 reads TGTGCCAGCAGCGGGGGGTGGTCTGAAGCTTTCTTT.

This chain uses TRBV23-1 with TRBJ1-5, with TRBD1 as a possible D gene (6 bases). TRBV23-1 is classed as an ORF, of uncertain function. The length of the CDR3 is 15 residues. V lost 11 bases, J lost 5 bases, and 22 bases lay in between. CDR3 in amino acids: CAPSQRLRGDQPQHF. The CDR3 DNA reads TGCGCCCCCAGTCAAAGACTCAGGGGTGATCAGCCCCAGCATTTT.

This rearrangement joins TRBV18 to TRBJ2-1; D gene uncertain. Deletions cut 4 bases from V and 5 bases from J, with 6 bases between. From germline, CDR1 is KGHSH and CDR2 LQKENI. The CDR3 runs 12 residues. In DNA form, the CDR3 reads TGTGCCAGCTCACTCCCGGACAATGAGCAGTTCTTC. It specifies CASSLPDNEQFF.